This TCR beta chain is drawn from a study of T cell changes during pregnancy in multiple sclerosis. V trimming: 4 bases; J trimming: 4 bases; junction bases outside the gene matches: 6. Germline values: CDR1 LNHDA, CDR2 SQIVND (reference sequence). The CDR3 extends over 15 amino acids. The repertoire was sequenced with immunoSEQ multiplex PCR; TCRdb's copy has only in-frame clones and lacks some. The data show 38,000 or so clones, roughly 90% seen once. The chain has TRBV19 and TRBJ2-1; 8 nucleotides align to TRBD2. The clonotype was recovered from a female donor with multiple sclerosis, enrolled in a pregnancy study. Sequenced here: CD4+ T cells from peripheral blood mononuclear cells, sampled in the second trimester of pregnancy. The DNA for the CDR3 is TGTGCCAGTAGTAAGTCTAGCGGGTTATACAATGAGCAGTTCTTC. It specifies CASSKSSGLYNEQFF.